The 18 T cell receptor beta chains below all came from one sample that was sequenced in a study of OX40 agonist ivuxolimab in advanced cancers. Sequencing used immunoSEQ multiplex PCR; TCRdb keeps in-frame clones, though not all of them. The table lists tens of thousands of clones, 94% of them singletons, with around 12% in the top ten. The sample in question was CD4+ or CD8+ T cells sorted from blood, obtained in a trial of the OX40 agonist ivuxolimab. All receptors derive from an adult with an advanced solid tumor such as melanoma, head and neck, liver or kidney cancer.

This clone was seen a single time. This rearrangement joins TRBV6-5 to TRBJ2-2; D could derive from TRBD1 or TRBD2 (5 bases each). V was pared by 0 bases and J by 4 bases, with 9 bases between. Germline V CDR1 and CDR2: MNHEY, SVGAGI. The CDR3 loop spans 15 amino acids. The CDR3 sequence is CASSYSMGVTGELFF. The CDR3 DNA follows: TGTGCCAGCAGTTACTCGATGGGGGTCACCGGGGAGCTGTTTTTT.

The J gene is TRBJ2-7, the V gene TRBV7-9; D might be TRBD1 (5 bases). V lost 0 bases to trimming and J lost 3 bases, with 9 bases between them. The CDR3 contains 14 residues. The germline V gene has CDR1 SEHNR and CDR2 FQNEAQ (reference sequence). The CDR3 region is CASSLALGDYEQYF. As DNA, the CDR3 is TGTGCCAGCAGCTTAGCGCTAGGGGACTACGAGCAGTACTTC.

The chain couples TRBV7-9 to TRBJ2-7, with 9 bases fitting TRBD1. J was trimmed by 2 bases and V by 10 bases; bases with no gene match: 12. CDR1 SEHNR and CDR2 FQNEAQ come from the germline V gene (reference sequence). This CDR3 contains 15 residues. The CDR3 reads CATSGVGQGTYEQYF. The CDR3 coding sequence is TGTGCCACCTCCGGGGTAGGACAGGGGACCTACGAGCAGTACTTC.

CDR3 amino acids: CSVAGTGISYEQYF. For the CDR3, the DNA is TGCAGCGTGGCCGGGACAGGGATATCCTACGAGCAGTACTTC. This rearrangement joins TRBV29-1 to TRBJ2-7; the match to TRBD1 covers 9 bases. Losses at the gene ends were 6 bases for V and 1 base for J; bases not matched to a gene: 7. Per the germline V gene, CDR1 is SQVTM and CDR2 is ANQGSEA. The CDR3 loop spans 14 amino acids.

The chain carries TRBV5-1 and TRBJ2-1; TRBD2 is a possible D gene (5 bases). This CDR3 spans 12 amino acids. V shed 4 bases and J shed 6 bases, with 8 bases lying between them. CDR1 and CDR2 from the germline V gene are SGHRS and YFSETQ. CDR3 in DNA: TGCGCCAGCAGCCTAACTAGCAATGAGCAGTTCTTC. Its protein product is CASSLTSNEQFF. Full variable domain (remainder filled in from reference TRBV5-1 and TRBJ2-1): KAGVTQTPRYLIKTRGQQVTLSCSPISGHRSVSWYQQTPGQGLQFLFEYFSETQRNKGNFPGRFSGRQFSNSRSEMNVSTLELGDSALYLCASSLTSNEQFFGPGTRLTVL.

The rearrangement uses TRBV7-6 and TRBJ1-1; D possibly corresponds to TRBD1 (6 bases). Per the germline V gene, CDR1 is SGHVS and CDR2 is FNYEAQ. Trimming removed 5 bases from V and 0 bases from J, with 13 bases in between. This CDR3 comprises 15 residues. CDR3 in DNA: TGTGCCAGCAGCCCCACGGACAGCCTGAACACTGAAGCTTTCTTT. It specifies CASSPTDSLNTEAFF.

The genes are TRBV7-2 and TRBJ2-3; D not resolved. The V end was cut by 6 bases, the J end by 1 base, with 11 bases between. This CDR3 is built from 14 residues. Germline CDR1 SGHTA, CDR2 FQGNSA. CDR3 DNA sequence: TGTGCCAGCAGTCGGAGCGTTGGCACAGATACGCAGTATTTT. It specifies CASSRSVGTDTQYF. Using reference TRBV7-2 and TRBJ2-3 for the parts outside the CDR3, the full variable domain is GAGVSQSPSNKVTEKGKDVELRCDPISGHTALYWYRQSLGQGLEFLIYFQGNSAPDKSGLPSDRFSAERTGGSVSTLTIQRTQQEDSAVYLCASSRSVGTDTQYFGPGTRLTVL.

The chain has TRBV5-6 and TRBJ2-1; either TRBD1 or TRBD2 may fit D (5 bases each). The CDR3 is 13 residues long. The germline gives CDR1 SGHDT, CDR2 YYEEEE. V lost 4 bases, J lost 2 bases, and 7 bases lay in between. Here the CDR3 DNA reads TGTGCCAGCAGCGGGACGACCTACAATGAGCAGTTCTTC. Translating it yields CASSGTTYNEQFF.

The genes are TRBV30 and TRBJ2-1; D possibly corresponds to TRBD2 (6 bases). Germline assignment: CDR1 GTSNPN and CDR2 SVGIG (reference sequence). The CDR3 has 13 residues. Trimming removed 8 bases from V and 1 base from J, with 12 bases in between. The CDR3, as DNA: TGTGCCAGCTGGCGGGAATCCTACAATGAGCAGTTCTTC. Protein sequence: CASWRESYNEQFF.

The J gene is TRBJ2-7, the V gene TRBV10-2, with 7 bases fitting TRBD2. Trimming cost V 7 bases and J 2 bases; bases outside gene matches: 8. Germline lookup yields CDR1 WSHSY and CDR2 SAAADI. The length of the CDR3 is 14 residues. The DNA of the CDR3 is TGCGCCAGCACCTTCGGACTAGACGCCTACGAGCAGTACTTC. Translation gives CASTFGLDAYEQYF.

CDR3 region: CASSFLLYEQYF. CDR3 in DNA: TGTGCCAGCAGTTTCCTACTTTACGAGCAGTACTTC. The chain uses TRBV2 and TRBJ2-7; D call uncertain. This CDR3 has 12 amino acids. Trimming removed 5 bases at V and 4 bases at J, with 9 bases between. CDR1 SNHLY and CDR2 FYNNEI come from the germline V gene.

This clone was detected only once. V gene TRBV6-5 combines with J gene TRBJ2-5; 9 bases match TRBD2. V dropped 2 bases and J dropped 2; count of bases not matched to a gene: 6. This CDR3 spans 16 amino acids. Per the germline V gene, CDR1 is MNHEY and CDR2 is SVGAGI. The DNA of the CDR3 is TGTGCCAGCAGTTACCGGGCTAGCGGGATTCAAGAGACCCAGTACTTC. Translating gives CASSYRASGIQETQYF.

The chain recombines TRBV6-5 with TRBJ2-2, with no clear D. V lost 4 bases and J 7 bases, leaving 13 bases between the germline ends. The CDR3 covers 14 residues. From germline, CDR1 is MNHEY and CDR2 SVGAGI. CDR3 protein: CASSSSPVGGELFF. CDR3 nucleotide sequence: TGTGCCAGCAGTTCTTCCCCGGTTGGCGGGGAGCTGTTTTTT.

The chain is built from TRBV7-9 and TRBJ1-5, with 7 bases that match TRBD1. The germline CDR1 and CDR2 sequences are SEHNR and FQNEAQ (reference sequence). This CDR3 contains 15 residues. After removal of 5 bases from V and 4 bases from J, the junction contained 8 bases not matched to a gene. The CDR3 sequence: CASSRGDSLNQPQHF. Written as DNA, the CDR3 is TGTGCCAGCAGCAGGGGGGACAGCTTAAATCAGCCCCAGCATTTT.

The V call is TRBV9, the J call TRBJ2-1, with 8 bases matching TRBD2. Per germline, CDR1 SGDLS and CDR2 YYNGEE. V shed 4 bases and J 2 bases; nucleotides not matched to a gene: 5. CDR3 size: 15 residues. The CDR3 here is CASSTSGSTYNEQFF. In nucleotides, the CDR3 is TGTGCCAGCAGCACGAGCGGGAGTACCTACAATGAGCAGTTCTTC.

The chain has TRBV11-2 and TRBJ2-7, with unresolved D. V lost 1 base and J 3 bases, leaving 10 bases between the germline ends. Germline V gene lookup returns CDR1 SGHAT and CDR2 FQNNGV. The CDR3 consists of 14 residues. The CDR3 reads CASSLAPELYEQYF. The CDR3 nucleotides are TGTGCCAGCAGCTTAGCCCCAGAGCTCTACGAGCAGTACTTC.

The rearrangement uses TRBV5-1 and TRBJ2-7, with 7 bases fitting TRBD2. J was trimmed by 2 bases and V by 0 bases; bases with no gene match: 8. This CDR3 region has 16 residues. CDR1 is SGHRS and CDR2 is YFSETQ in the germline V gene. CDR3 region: CASSLVKRDLPYEQYF. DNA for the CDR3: TGCGCCAGCAGCTTGGTCAAGCGGGACTTACCCTACGAGCAGTACTTC.

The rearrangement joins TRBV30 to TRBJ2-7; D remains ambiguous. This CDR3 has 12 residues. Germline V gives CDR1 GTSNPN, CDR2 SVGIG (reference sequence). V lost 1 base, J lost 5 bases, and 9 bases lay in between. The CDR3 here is CAWSEAVHEQYF. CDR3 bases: TGTGCCTGGAGTGAGGCAGTCCACGAGCAGTACTTC.